The TCR beta chain under discussion was sequenced for a study of blood T cell repertoires in COVID-19. Study details: Both acute and convalescent COVID-19 samples were obtained from the United States, Italy and Spain.

V was cut by 1 base and J by 10 bases, with 17 bases left in between. The CDR3 extends over 15 amino acids. Germline loops: CDR1 MNHNS, CDR2 SASEGT. In the original processing: Estimation of nucleated cell counts was performed using reference gene primer amplification. Repertoires were generated with immunoSEQ multiplex PCR, while TCRdb's copy carries only in-frame clones and drops some. The DNA gave D and trimming, while V, J and clone size come from that table. The sample shows about 350,000 clones, approximately 86% of them seen only once. This clonotype was sampled from a woman aged 55-70 years with COVID-19, enrolled during active disease. This chain joins TRBV6-1 and TRBJ2-1, with a possible D match to TRBD1 (6 bases). Sequenced material: peripheral blood. The CDR3 region is CASSEVSDSVGEQFF. The CDR3 bases are TGTGCCAGCAGTGAAGTCTCGGACAGCGTCGGGGAGCAGTTCTTC.